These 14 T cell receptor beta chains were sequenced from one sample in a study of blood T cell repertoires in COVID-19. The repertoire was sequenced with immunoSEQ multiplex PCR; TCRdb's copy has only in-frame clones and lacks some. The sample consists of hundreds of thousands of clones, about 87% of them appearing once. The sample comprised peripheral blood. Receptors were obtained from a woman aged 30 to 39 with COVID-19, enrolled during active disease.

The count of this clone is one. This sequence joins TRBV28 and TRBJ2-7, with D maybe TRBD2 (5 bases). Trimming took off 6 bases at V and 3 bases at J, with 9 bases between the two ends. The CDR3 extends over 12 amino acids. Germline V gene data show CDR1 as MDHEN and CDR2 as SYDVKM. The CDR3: CASSLDYYEQYF. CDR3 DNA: TGTGCCAGCAGCCTTGACTACTACGAGCAGTACTTC.

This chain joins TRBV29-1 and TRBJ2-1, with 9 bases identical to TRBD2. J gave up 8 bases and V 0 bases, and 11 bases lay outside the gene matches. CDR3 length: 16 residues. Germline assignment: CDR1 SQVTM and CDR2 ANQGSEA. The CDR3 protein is CSVEDGGAGGLYEQFF. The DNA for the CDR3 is TGCAGCGTTGAAGATGGTGGGGCGGGAGGGTTATATGAGCAGTTCTTC.

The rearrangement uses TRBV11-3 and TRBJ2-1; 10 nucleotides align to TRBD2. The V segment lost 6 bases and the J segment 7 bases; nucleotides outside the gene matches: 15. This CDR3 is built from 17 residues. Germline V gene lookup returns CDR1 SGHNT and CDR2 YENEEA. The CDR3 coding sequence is TGTGCCAGCAGACATAGTGTAGCGGGGGGCCCCCGGAATGAGCAGTTCTTC. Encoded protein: CASRHSVAGGPRNEQFF.

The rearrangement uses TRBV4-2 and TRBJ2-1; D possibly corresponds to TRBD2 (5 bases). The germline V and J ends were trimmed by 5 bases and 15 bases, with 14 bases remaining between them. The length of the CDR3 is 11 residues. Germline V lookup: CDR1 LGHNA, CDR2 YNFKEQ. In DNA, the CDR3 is TGTGCCAGCAGCGCCCGGGATGGGCGGTTCTTC. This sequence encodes CASSARDGRFF.

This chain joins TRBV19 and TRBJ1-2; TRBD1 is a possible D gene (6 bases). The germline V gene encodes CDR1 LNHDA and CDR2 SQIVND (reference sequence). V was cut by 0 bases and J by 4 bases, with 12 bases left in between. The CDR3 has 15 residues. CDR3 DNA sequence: TGTGCCAGTAGTATAGACGGGGGGCTCATCTATGGCTACACCTTC. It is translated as CASSIDGGLIYGYTF.

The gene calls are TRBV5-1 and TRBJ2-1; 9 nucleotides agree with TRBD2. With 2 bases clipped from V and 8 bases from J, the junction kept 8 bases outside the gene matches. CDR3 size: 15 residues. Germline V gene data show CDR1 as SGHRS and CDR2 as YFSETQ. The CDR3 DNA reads TGCGCCAGCAGCTTTAGCGGGGGTATGCGCGATGAGCAGTTCTTC. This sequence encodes CASSFSGGMRDEQFF. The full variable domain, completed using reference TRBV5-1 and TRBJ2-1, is KAGVTQTPRYLIKTRGQQVTLSCSPISGHRSVSWYQQTPGQGLQFLFEYFSETQRNKGNFPGRFSGRQFSNSRSEMNVSTLELGDSALYLCASSFSGGMRDEQFFGPGTRLTVL.

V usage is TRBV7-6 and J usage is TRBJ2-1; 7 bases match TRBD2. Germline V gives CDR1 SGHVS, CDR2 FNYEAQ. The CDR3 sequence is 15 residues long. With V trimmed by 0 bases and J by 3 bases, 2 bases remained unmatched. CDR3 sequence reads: CASSLASGIYNEQFF. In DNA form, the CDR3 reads TGTGCCAGCAGCTTAGCCAGCGGGATCTACAATGAGCAGTTCTTC.

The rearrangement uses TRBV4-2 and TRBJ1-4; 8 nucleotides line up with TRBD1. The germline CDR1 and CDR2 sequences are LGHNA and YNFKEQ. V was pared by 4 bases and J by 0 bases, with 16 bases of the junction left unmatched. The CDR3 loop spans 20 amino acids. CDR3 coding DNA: TGTGCCAGCAGCCCGATGGGGCCGGGACAGGACATCTCAACTAATGAAAAACTGTTTTTT. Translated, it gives CASSPMGPGQDISTNEKLFF.

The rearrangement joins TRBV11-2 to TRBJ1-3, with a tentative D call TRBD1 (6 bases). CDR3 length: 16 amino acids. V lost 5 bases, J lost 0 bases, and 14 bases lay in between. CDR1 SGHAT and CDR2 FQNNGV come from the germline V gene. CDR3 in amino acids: CASSGWGRGSGNTIYF. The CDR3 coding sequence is TGTGCCAGCAGCGGTTGGGGCAGGGGCTCTGGAAACACCATATATTTT.

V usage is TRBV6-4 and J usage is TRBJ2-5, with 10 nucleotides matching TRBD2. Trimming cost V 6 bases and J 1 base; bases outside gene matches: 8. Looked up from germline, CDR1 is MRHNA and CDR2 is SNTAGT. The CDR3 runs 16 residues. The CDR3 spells CASSFTSGGGQETQYF. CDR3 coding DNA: TGTGCCAGCAGCTTTACAAGCGGGGGGGGCCAAGAGACCCAGTACTTC.

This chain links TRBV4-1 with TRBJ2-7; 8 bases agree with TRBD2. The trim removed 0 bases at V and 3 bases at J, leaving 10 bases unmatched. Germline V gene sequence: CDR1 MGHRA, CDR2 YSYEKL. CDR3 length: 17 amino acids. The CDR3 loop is CASSQDFLAGLHYEQYV. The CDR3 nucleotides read TGCGCCAGCAGCCAAGATTTCCTAGCGGGCTTACACTACGAGCAGTACGTC.

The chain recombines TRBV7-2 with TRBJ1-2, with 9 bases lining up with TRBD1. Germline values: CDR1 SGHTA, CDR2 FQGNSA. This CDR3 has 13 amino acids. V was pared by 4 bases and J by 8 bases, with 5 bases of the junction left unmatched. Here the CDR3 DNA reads TGTGCCAGCAGCTCACAGGGGGCACGGGGCTACACCTTC. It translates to CASSSQGARGYTF.

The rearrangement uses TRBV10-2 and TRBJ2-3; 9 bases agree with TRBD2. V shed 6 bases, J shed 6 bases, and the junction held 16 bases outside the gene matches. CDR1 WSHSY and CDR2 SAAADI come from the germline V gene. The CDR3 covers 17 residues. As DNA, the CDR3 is TGCGCCAGCAGGAGGAGCGGGGGGATTACCGACCCCGATACGCAGTATTTT. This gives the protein CASRRSGGITDPDTQYF.

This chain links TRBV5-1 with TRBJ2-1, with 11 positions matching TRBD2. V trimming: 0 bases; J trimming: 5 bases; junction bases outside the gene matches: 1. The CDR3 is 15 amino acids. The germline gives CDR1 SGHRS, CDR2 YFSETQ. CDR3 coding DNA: TGCGCCAGCAGCTTGGGACTAGCGGGGAACAATGAGCAGTTCTTC. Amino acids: CASSLGLAGNNEQFF.